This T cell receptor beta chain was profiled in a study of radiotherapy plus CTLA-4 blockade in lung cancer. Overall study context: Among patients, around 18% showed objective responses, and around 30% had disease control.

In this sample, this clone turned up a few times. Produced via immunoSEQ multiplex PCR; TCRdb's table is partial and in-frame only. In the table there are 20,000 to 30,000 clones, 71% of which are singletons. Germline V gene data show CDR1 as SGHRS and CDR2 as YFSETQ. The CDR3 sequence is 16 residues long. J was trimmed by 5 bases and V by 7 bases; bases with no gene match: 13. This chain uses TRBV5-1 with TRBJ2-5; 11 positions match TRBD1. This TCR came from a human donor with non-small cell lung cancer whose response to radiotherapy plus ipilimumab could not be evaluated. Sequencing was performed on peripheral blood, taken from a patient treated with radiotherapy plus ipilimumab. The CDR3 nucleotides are TGCGCCAGCCAGGAATTCGGACAGGGGGCAAGGGAGACCCAGTACTTC. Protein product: CASQEFGQGARETQYF.